The 32 T cell receptor beta chains reported below all come from one sample, sequenced in a study of CD8 T cells in Susac syndrome. Random hexamers were used to reverse transcribe an amount of roughly 0.5 to 1 ug RNA. TCRdb reprocessed the immunoSEQ multiplex PCR reads via MiXCR and lists one record per CDR3 protein. The table includes around 200,000 distinct CDR3 sequences, 95% detected once. Sequences were obtained from CD4+ T cells from PBMCs. The receptors were sampled from a human donor with multiple sclerosis.

The count of this clonotype is one. CDR3 residues: CASSLTGVDGYTF. The CDR3 DNA follows: TGCGCCAGCAGCCTGACAGGCGTCGATGGCTACACCTTC. The J gene is TRBJ1-2, the V gene TRBV5-1; D is possibly TRBD1 (6 bases). This CDR3 is 13 amino acids long. Germline-derived CDR1 and CDR2 are SGHRS and YFSETQ. The V end lost 4 bases, the J end lost 6 bases, and 13 bases lay between the germline ends.

The rearrangement links TRBV30 to TRBJ1-6; a possible D gene is TRBD1 (6 bases). Germline CDR1 GTSNPN, CDR2 SVGIG (reference sequence). The CDR3 is 15 residues long. V lost 1 base to trimming and J lost 13 bases, with 20 bases between them. The CDR3 sequence: CAWSAGQGLPPPLHF. The CDR3 bases are TGTGCCTGGAGTGCCGGGCAGGGGCTTCCTCCGCCCCTCCACTTT.

The CDR3 DNA is TGTGCCAGCAGCTTTAACAGGGGAGGTGAGCAGTTCTTC. Translated, it gives CASSFNRGGEQFF. The chain employs TRBV11-2 and TRBJ2-1; TRBD1 is a possible D gene (7 bases). Germline assignment: CDR1 SGHAT and CDR2 FQNNGV. The CDR3 runs 13 residues. Trimming cost V 3 bases and J 9 bases, with 12 bases left between them.

The chain recombines TRBV12-5 with TRBJ1-2; TRBD1 is a possible D gene (5 bases). The V end was cut by 0 bases, the J end by 0 bases, with 17 bases between. Germline V lookup: CDR1 LGHNT, CDR2 FRNRAP. This CDR3 has 18 amino acids. The CDR3 is CASGLVTPGTSANYGYTF. Written as DNA, the CDR3 is TGTGCTAGTGGTTTGGTCACCCCAGGGACGTCAGCTAACTATGGCTACACCTTC.

The CDR3 bases are TGTGCCTGGAGTGTGAAGGCGGGCTCTTCTCTGTTCTTC. Protein sequence: CAWSVKAGSSLFF. The V call is TRBV30, the J call TRBJ2-1; tentative D call: TRBD2 (5 bases). With 0 bases removed from V and 15 bases from J, the gap between germline ends came to 18 bases. The CDR3 is made up of 13 amino acids. Per germline, CDR1 GTSNPN and CDR2 SVGIG (reference sequence).

On this clonotype: An end of the junction differs from the germline gene, which may be a read error. DNA of the CDR3: TGCAGTGCGAGAGGGGGCTGGGGGGACATTCAGTACTTC. It codes for CSARGGWGDIQYF. V usage is TRBV20-1 and J usage is TRBJ2-4, with a tentative D call TRBD1 (7 bases). The CDR3 contains 13 residues. Germline values: CDR1 DFQATT, CDR2 SNEGSKA (reference sequence).

The V and J genes are TRBV27 and TRBJ1-5; 10 positions match TRBD1. The V and J ends lost 8 bases and 11 bases, in that order; junction bases with no gene match: 15. The CDR3 runs to 15 residues. Germline V gene lookup returns CDR1 MNHEY and CDR2 SMNVEV (reference sequence). The CDR3 here is CASARAGTGVMAQHF. The CDR3, as DNA: TGTGCCAGCGCTCGGGCCGGGACAGGGGTCATGGCCCAGCATTTT.

The chain combines TRBV29-1 with TRBJ1-2; a weak D match, TRBD1 (6 bases). CDR1 and CDR2 from the germline V gene are SQVTM and ANQGSEA. CDR3 length equals 12 residues. Trimming shortened V by 6 bases and J by 1 base, and 9 bases separated the two germline ends. The CDR3 coding sequence is TGCAGCGTATCAGGGGTTAACTATGGCTACACCTTC. Protein sequence: CSVSGVNYGYTF. The whole variable domain, remainder taken from reference TRBV29-1 and TRBJ1-2, is SAVISQKPSRDICQRGTSLTIQCQVDSQVTMMFWYRQQPGQSLTLIATANQGSEATYESGFVIDKFPISRPNLTFSTLTVSNMSPEDSSIYLCSVSGVNYGYTFGSGTRLTVV.

The chain carries TRBV19 and TRBJ2-3, with 10 bases matching TRBD2. Trimming removed 9 bases from V and 4 bases from J; junction bases left unmatched: 7. This CDR3 spans 14 amino acids. CDR1 is LNHDA and CDR2 is SQIVND in the germline V gene (reference sequence). CDR3 in amino acids: CASNSGGAADTQYF. In DNA form, the CDR3 reads TGTGCCAGCAACAGCGGGGGGGCCGCAGATACGCAGTATTTT.

The J gene is TRBJ2-3, the V gene TRBV18, with D possibly being TRBD1 (6 bases). Germline V gene data show CDR1 as KGHSH and CDR2 as LQKENI. V lost 1 base to trimming and J lost 0 bases, with 8 bases between them. The CDR3 loop spans 15 amino acids. The CDR3 coding sequence is TGTGCCAGCTCACCACGTGACAGGAGCACAGATACGCAGTATTTT. This encodes CASSPRDRSTDTQYF. Full variable domain (outside the CDR3, taken from reference TRBV18 and TRBJ2-3): NAGVMQNPRHLVRRRGQEARLRCSPMKGHSHVYWYRQLPEEGLKFMVYLQKENIIDESGMPKERFSAEFPKEGPSILRIQQVVRGDSAAYFCASSPRDRSTDTQYFGPGTRLTVL.

The chain employs TRBV20-1 and TRBJ2-7; D is unclear. CDR1 is DFQATT, CDR2 SNEGSKA, per germline (reference sequence). The V gene lost 0 bases and the J gene lost 3 bases, with 9 bases spanning the gap. This CDR3 comprises 13 residues. CDR3 sequence (DNA): TGCAGTGCTAGAGATCGAACGAACTACGAGCAGTACTTC. Its protein is CSARDRTNYEQYF.

V and J are TRBV29-1 and TRBJ2-5; the D gene could be TRBD1 or TRBD2 (5 bases each). CDR1 SQVTM and CDR2 ANQGSEA come from the germline V gene. This CDR3 has 13 residues. Trimming shortened V by 7 bases and J by 5 bases, and 17 bases separated the two germline ends. The CDR3 sequence is CSARDRVSETQYF. DNA for the CDR3: TGCAGCGCCCGGGACCGGGTTAGTGAGACCCAGTACTTC.

The CDR3 reads CASTPASGGAYEQYF. CDR3 nucleotides: TGTGCCAGCACCCCAGCTAGCGGGGGGGCCTACGAGCAGTACTTC. The chain carries TRBV6-5 and TRBJ2-7, with 12 bases aligning to TRBD2. Germline loops: CDR1 MNHEY, CDR2 SVGAGI. V shed 7 bases and J 2 bases; nucleotides not matched to a gene: 6. This CDR3 spans 15 amino acids.

This clonotype was observed once. The rearrangement uses TRBV18 and TRBJ1-2, with D uncertain. This CDR3 has 14 amino acids. V dropped 1 base and J dropped 4 bases, with 10 bases sitting between them. Germline lookup yields CDR1 KGHSH and CDR2 LQKENI. The CDR3 is CASSPQSEAYGYTF. CDR3 bases: TGTGCCAGCTCACCACAATCCGAGGCCTATGGCTACACCTTC. The full variable domain, with the rest looked up from reference TRBV18 and TRBJ1-2, is NAGVMQNPRHLVRRRGQEARLRCSPMKGHSHVYWYRQLPEEGLKFMVYLQKENIIDESGMPKERFSAEFPKEGPSILRIQQVVRGDSAAYFCASSPQSEAYGYTFGSGTRLTVV.

The chain couples TRBV3-1 to TRBJ1-4, with a possible D match to TRBD1 (5 bases). Germline V lookup: CDR1 LGHDT, CDR2 YNNKEL (reference sequence). CDR3 length: 14 residues. Trimming pared 4 bases from V and 6 bases from J, leaving 12 bases between. The DNA of the CDR3 is TGTGCCAGCAGCCTATGGGGACGGGATGAAAAACTGTTTTTT. Encoded protein: CASSLWGRDEKLFF.

The chain has TRBV3-1 and TRBJ1-2; 8 bases match TRBD1. From germline, CDR1 is LGHDT and CDR2 YNNKEL (reference sequence). The CDR3 extends over 18 amino acids. Trimming removed 4 bases from V and 7 bases from J; junction bases left unmatched: 20. CDR3 residues: CASSPVGSPGTGIGGYTF. The CDR3, as DNA: TGTGCCAGCAGCCCGGTAGGAAGCCCCGGGACAGGTATTGGTGGCTACACCTTC.

About this clonotype itself: Its ends do not fully match the called genes, so a read error is possible. The chain uses TRBV30 and TRBJ1-2; the D gene is possibly TRBD1 (6 bases). The CDR3 has 13 amino acids. Germline CDR1 and CDR2: GTSNPN and SVGIG (reference sequence). CDR3 sequence: CAWSTGTNYGHTF. As DNA, the CDR3 is TGTGCCTGGAGCACAGGGACCAACTATGGCCACACCTTC.

This chain uses TRBV9 with TRBJ1-2; TRBD1 matches at 7 bases. V gave up 3 bases and J gave up 0 bases; unmatched junction bases: 5. Germline CDR1 reads SGDLS; CDR2 reads YYNGEE. This CDR3 is built from 15 residues. The CDR3 bases are TGTGCCAGCAGCGCTCGACAGGGAACTAACTATGGCTACACCTTC. Protein product: CASSARQGTNYGYTF.

The CDR3 here is CASSFARGSGGANVLTF. The CDR3 DNA is TGTGCCAGCAGCTTCGCTCGCGGGTCGGGGGGGGCCAACGTCCTGACTTTC. The V call is TRBV5-4, the J call TRBJ2-6, with D possibly matching TRBD2 (5 bases). This CDR3 comprises 17 residues. Germline V gives CDR1 SGHNT, CDR2 YYREEE (reference sequence). Trimming took off 2 bases at V and 4 bases at J, with 16 bases between the two ends.

The chain joins TRBV20-1 to TRBJ2-5; 10 positions match TRBD2. The germline V gene encodes CDR1 DFQATT and CDR2 SNEGSKA (reference sequence). This CDR3 has 13 amino acids. The J segment lost 3 bases and the V segment lost 5 bases, leaving 3 bases of the junction unmatched. The CDR3 DNA follows: TGCAGTGCTGGAAGCGGGGGGGAAGAGACCCAGTACTTC. This codes for CSAGSGGEETQYF.

This chain uses TRBV24-1 with TRBJ2-1; TRBD2 matches at 15 bases. With V trimmed by 2 bases and J by 8 bases, 3 bases remained unmatched. CDR1 is KGHDR, CDR2 SFDVKD, per germline. The CDR3 has 16 residues. In nucleotides, the CDR3 is TGTGCCACCAGTGATTCGGGACTAGCGGGAGGTGATGAGCAGTTCTTC. Translated: CATSDSGLAGGDEQFF.

The rearrangement links TRBV3-1 to TRBJ2-7; 9 bases line up with TRBD1. This CDR3 contains 14 residues. Per germline, CDR1 LGHDT and CDR2 YNNKEL (reference sequence). Trimming took 1 base from V and 7 from J; bases not matched to a gene: 5. The CDR3 DNA follows: TGTGCCAGCAGCCAAGGACAGGGGGTCGGGGAGCAGTACTTC. It encodes CASSQGQGVGEQYF.

The chain has TRBV20-1 and TRBJ1-4; 7 bases fit TRBD1. Trimming removed 8 bases from V and 7 bases from J; junction bases left unmatched: 13. This CDR3 is 14 amino acids long. Germline loops: CDR1 DFQATT, CDR2 SNEGSKA (reference sequence). The CDR3 loop is CSTRSPGGSEKLFF. CDR3 sequence (DNA): TGCAGTACCAGATCACCAGGGGGGAGTGAAAAACTGTTTTTT.

This chain links TRBV20-1 with TRBJ1-4; D gene uncertain. This CDR3 contains 16 residues. Looked up from germline, CDR1 is DFQATT and CDR2 is SNEGSKA (reference sequence). V was cut by 1 base and J by 0 bases, with 12 bases left in between. This CDR3 reads CSARVPGSSTNEKLFF. CDR3 in DNA: TGCAGTGCTAGAGTCCCCGGATCCTCAACTAATGAAAAACTGTTTTTT.

This chain joins TRBV30 and TRBJ1-5, with a tentative D call TRBD1 (5 bases). Germline V gene data show CDR1 as GTSNPN and CDR2 as SVGIG (reference sequence). The CDR3 has 13 residues. Trimming took off 1 base at V and 9 bases at J, with 13 bases between the two ends. The CDR3 reads CAWSGGSSGPQHF. CDR3 DNA sequence: TGTGCCTGGAGTGGGGGCAGTTCCGGGCCCCAGCATTTT.

The V and J genes are TRBV18 and TRBJ1-1, with unresolved D. Germline CDR1 KGHSH, CDR2 LQKENI. This CDR3 comprises 12 residues. V was cut by 5 bases and J by 4 bases, with 8 bases left in between. CDR3 region: CASSSGITEAFF. The CDR3 coding sequence is TGTGCCAGCTCAAGCGGGATCACTGAAGCTTTCTTT.

DNA of the CDR3: TGTGCCAGCAGCCGCCCCATGGGGTCCCCAGACGAGCAGTACTTC. Translated: CASSRPMGSPDEQYF. The chain is built from TRBV6-6 and TRBJ2-7; D remains unclear. V was pared by 6 bases and J by 5 bases, with 20 bases between. Germline V lookup: CDR1 MNHNY, CDR2 SVGAGI (reference sequence). The CDR3 runs to 15 residues.

The rearrangement joins TRBV6-6 to TRBJ1-1; tentatively, D is TRBD1 (6 bases). From germline, CDR1 is MNHNY and CDR2 SVGAGI (reference sequence). With 5 bases removed from V and 1 base from J, the gap between germline ends came to 14 bases. This CDR3 comprises 15 residues. CDR3 DNA sequence: TGTGCCAGCAGTGGATACAGGGCCCCGAACACTGAAGCTTTCTTT. Translated: CASSGYRAPNTEAFF.

V gene TRBV10-3 combines with J gene TRBJ2-5, with a tentative D call TRBD1 (6 bases). Germline lookup yields CDR1 ENHRY and CDR2 SYGVKD. V lost 0 bases, J lost 5 bases, and 10 bases lay in between. The CDR3 consists of 14 residues. CDR3 sequence: CAISESAGVETQYF. Written as DNA, the CDR3 is TGTGCCATCAGTGAGTCGGCAGGGGTGGAGACCCAGTACTTC.

The chain employs TRBV7-8 and TRBJ2-7, with D tentatively TRBD1 (6 bases). The CDR3 spans 13 residues. CDR1 is SGHVS, CDR2 FQNEAQ, per germline. Trimming stripped 8 bases from V and 1 base from J, with 12 bases between. CDR3 bases: TGTGCCAGCGGGATAGGGGGTTCCTACGAGCAGTACGTC. Protein product: CASGIGGSYEQYV.

The CDR3 loop reads CASSHRGDTEAFF. CDR3 in DNA: TGTGCCAGCAGCCACAGGGGGGACACTGAAGCTTTCTTT. The V and J genes are TRBV3-1 and TRBJ1-1; 7 positions agree with TRBD1. The V gene end was trimmed by 3 bases and the J gene end by 3 bases; junction bases not matched to a gene: 1. CDR1 is LGHDT, CDR2 YNNKEL, per germline (reference sequence). CDR3 length: 13 residues.

The chain links TRBV12-3 or TRBV12-4 to TRBJ2-1, with a possible D match to TRBD2 (6 bases). This CDR3 is 13 amino acids long. Trimming shortened V by 2 bases and J by 7 bases, and 9 bases separated the two germline ends. CDR3: CASSLKAGNEQFF. CDR3 nucleotide sequence: TGTGCCAGCAGTTTAAAAGCGGGTAATGAGCAGTTCTTC.